Described below is a single T cell receptor (beta chain) sequence and its context. Its antigen is still unknown. This sample stems from a study of cytomegalovirus exposure and HLA in healthy donors. Study-wide results and limits: TCR beta V- and J-gene trimming, according to a later analysis, was linked to a missense DCLRE1C variant. As confirmed in vitro, three CMV-associated chains were specific for CMV antigens.

The germline CDR1 and CDR2 sequences are SGHRS and YFSETQ. This CDR3 has 14 amino acids. Trimming removed 1 base from V and 7 bases from J; junction bases left unmatched: 7. The PCR had 60 Vbeta and 13 Jbeta primers. Generated by immunoSEQ multiplex PCR, the TCRdb table keeps only in-frame clones and is missing some. The sample has roughly 97,000 clones, around 80% seen once. The sequenced material came from PBMCs. The genes are TRBV5-1 and TRBJ1-2; 7 bases match TRBD1. This receptor was taken from a middle-aged woman in good health and CMV-seronegative. In DNA, the CDR3 is TGCGCCAGCAGCTTGACAGGGGCAAGGATTGGCTACACCTTC. Its protein is CASSLTGARIGYTF.